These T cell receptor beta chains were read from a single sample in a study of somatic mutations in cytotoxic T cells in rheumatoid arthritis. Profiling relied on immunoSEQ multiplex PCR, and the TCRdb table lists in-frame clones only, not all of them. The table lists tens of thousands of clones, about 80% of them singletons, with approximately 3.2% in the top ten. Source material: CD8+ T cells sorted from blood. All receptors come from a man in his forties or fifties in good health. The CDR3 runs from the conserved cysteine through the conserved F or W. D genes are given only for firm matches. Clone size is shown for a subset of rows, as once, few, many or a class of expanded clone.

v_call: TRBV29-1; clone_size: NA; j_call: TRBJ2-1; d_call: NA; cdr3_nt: TGCAGCGTTGACTTACTGAGCTCCTACAATGAGCAGTTCTTC; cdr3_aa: CSVDLLSSYNEQFF
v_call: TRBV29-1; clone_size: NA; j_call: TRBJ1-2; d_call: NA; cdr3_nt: TGCAGCGTTGACTTTTCCGCGGGCTATGGCTACACCTTC; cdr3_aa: CSVDFSAGYGYTF
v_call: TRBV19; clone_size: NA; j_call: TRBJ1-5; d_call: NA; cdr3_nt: TGTGCCAGTACCACTACCGGGGGAAGTCAGCCCCAGCATTTT; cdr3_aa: CASTTTGGSQPQHF
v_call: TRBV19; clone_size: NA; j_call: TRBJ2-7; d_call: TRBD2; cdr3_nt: TGTGCCAGTAGTCTCGGACTAGTTGCCTACGAGCAGTACTTC; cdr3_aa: CASSLGLVAYEQYF
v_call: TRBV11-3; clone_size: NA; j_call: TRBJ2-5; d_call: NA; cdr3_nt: TGTGCCAGCAGCTTGACAGCCCAAGAGACCCAGTACTTC; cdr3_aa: CASSLTAQETQYF
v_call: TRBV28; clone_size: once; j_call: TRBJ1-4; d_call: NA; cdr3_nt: TGTGCCAGCAGTTTAAGTTTCCAGGACTTTAATGAAAAACTGTTTTTT; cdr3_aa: CASSLSFQDFNEKLFF
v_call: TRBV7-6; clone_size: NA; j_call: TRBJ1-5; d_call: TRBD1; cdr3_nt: TGTGCCAGCAGCTTCCTCGACAGGGAGGACCAGCCCCAGCATTTT; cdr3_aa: CASSFLDREDQPQHF
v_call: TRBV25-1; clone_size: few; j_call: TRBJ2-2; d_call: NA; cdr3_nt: TGTGCCAGCAGTGAATATCGGGACACCGGGGAGCTGTTTTTT; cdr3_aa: CASSEYRDTGELFF
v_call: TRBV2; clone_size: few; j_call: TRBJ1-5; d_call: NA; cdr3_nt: TGTGCCAGCAGCGCTACAGGGAGCGGCAATCAGCCCCAGCATTTT; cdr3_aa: CASSATGSGNQPQHF
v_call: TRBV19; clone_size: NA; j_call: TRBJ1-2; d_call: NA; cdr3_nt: TGTGCCAGTAGCCTCTCCCCCTCGGAGGGGGTATCTGGCTACACCTTC; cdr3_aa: CASSLSPSEGVSGYTF
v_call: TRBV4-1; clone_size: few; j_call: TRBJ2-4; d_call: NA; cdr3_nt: TGCGCCAGCAGCCAACCGACAGTAGCCAAAAACATTCAGTACTTC; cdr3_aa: CASSQPTVAKNIQYF
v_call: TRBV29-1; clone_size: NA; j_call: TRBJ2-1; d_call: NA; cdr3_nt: TGCAGCGCATCCGGGACCCCCGAGCAGTTCTTC; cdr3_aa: CSASGTPEQFF
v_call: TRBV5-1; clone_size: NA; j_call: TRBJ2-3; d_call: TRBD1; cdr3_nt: TGCGCCAGCAGCTTACAGGGGGCAGATACGCAGTATTTT; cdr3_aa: CASSLQGADTQYF
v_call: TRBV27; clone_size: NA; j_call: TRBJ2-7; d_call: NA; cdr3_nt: TGTGCCAGCAGTTTCAGCCAGGGAAGCTCCTACGAGCAGTACTTC; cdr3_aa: CASSFSQGSSYEQYF
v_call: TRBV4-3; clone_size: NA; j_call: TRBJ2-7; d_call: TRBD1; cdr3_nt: TGCGCCAGCAGCCACAACGACAGGGACGAGCAGTACTTC; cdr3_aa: CASSHNDRDEQYF
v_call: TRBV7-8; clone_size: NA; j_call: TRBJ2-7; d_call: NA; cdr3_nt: TGTGCCAGCAGCTTAGCCCCCGGTCCCGGGAACTCCTACGAGCAGTACTTC; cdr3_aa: CASSLAPGPGNSYEQYF
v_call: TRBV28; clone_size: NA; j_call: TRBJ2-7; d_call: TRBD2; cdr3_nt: TGTGCCAGCAGTCTTTTAGCGGGTCCCTACGAGCAGTACTTC; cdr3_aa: CASSLLAGPYEQYF
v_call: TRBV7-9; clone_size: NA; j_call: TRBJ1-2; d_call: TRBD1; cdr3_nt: TGTGCCAGCACCACCTCGGACAGGACAGGGCTCTATGGCTACACCTTC; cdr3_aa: CASTTSDRTGLYGYTF
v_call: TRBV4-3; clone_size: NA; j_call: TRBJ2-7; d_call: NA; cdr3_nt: TGCGCCAGCAGCCAAGACAGGTCATCCTCCTACGAGCAGTACTTC; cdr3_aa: CASSQDRSSSYEQYF
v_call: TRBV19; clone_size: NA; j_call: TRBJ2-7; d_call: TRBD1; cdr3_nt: TGTGCCAGTAGTCCCGGACAGGCGGCTTCCTACGAGCAGTACTTC; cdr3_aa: CASSPGQAASYEQYF
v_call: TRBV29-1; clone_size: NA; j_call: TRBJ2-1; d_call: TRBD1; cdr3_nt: TGCACCGTTGCGGGGGGTGGGACAGGGGGCTACAATGAGCAGTTCTTC; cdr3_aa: CTVAGGGTGGYNEQFF
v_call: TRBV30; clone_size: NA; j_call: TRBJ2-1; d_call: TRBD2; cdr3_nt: TGTGCCTGGACTAGCGGGAGCCCTTACAATGAGCAGTTCTTC; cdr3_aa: CAWTSGSPYNEQFF
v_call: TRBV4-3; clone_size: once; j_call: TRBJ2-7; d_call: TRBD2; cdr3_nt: TGCGCCAGCAGCCAAGAAACGTCTAGCGGGAAATATGGGTCCTACGAGCAGTACTTC; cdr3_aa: CASSQETSSGKYGSYEQYF
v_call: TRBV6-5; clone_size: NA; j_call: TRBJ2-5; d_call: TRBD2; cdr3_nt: TGTGCCAGCAGTTACTCGAGGGGAGGGAGTGGGGAGACCCAGTACTTC; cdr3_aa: CASSYSRGGSGETQYF
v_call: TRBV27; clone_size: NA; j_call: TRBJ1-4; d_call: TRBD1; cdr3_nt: TGTGCCAGCAGGCCAGGGGGAACTAATGAAAAACTGTTTTTT; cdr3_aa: CASRPGGTNEKLFF
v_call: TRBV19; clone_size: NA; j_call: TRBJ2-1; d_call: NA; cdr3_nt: TGTGCCAGTAGACTTCAGGGGTTGGACAATGAGCAGTTCTTC; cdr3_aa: CASRLQGLDNEQFF
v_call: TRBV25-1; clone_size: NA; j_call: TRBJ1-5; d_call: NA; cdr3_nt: TGTGCCAGCAGTGGGGGGATTACACTCAATCAGCCCCAGCATTTT; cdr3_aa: CASSGGITLNQPQHF
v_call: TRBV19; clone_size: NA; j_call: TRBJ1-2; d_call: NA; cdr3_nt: TGTGCCAGTTCCGTCCAGGGACATGGCTACACCTTC; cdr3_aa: CASSVQGHGYTF
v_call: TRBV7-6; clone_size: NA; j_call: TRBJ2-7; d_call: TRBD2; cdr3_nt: TGTGCCAGCAGCCTCGGGGGACTAGCATCCTACGAGCAGTACTTC; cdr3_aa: CASSLGGLASYEQYF
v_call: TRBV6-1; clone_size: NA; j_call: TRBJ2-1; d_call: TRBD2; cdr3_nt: TGTGCCAGCAGCCGGGAGGTAGCGGTCGATGAGCAGTTCTTC; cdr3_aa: CASSREVAVDEQFF
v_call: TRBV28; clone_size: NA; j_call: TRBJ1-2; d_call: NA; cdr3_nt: TGTGCCAGCAGGCCCACAGGGATCTATGGCTACACCTTC; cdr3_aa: CASRPTGIYGYTF
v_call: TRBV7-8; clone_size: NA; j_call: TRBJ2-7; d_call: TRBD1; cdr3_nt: TGTGCCAGCATCGAAGACAGGGGGAATCCCTACGAGCAGTACTTC; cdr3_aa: CASIEDRGNPYEQYF
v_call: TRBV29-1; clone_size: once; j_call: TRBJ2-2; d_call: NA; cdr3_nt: TGCAGCGTTGAAACGCCGGGGGCGCTTTCCGGGGAGCTGTTTTTT; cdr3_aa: CSVETPGALSGELFF
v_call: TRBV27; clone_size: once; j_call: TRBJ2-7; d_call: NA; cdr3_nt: TGTGCCGGTGCCTGGGACACCTCCTACGAGCAGTACTTC; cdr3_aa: CAGAWDTSYEQYF
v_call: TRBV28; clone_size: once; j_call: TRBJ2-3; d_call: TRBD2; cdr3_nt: TGTGCCAGCAGTTTCCCCGGGACTAGCGGGAGGACAGATACGCAGTATTTT; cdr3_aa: CASSFPGTSGRTDTQYF
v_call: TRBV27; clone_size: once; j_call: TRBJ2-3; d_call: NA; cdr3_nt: TGTGCCAGCAGTTTAGCCCGGACACTAAGCACAGATACGCAGTATTTT; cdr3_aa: CASSLARTLSTDTQYF
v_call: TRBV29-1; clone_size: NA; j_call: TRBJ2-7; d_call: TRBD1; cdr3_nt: TGCAGCGTATCCGACGGGACAGGGGGCGGATTAAGCTCCTACGAGCAGTACTTC; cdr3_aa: CSVSDGTGGGLSSYEQYF
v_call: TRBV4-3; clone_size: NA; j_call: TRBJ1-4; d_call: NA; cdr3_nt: TGCGCCAGCAGCCAAGATTGGAGGGGCAATGAAAAACTGTTTTTT; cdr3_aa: CASSQDWRGNEKLFF
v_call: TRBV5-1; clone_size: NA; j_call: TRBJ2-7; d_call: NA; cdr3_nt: TGCGCCAGCAGCTTGGAGGGGGTTGGCTACGAGCAGTACTTC; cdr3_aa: CASSLEGVGYEQYF
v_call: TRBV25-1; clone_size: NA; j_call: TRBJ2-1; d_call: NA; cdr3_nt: TGTGCCAGCAGTGCCGGTTGGGATGAGCAGTTCTTC; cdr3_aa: CASSAGWDEQFF
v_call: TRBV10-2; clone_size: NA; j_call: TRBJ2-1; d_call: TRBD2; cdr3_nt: TGCGCCAGCAGTGAGAGACTAGCGGTTCAGGGCTACAATGAGCAGTTCTTC; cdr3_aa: CASSERLAVQGYNEQFF
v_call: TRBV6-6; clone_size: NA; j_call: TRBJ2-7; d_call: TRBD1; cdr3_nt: TGTGCCAGCAGTTCTTTGGGACAGGGCCCGCCAAGCGAGCAGTACTTC; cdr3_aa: CASSSLGQGPPSEQYF
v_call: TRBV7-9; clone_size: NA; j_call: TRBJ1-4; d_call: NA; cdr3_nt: TGTGCCACCTCAGACAGCGAAAAACTGTTTTTT; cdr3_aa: CATSDSEKLFF